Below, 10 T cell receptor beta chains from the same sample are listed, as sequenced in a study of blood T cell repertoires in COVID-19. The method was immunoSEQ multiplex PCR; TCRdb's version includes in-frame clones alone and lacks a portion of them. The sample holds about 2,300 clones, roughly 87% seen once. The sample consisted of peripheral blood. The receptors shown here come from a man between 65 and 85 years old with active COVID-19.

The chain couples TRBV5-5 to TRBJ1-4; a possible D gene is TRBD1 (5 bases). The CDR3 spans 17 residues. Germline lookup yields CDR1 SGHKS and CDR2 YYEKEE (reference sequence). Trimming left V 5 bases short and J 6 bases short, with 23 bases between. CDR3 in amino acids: CASSPGGRQLRDEKLFF. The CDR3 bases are TGTGCCAGCAGTCCCGGGGGTCGGCAGCTGAGGGATGAAAAACTGTTTTTT.

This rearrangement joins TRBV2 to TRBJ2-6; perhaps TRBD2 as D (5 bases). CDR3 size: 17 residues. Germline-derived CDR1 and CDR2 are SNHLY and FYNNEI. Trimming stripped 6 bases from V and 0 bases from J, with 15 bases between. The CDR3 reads CASRRTFYPSGANVLTF. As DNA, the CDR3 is TGTGCCAGCAGAAGGACTTTTTACCCCTCTGGGGCCAACGTCCTGACTTTC. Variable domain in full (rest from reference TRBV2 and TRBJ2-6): EPEVTQTPSHQVTQMGQEVILRCVPISNHLYFYWYRQILGQKVEFLVSFYNNEISEKSEIFDDQFSVERPDGSNFTLKIRSTKLEDSAMYFCASRRTFYPSGANVLTFGAGSRLTVL.

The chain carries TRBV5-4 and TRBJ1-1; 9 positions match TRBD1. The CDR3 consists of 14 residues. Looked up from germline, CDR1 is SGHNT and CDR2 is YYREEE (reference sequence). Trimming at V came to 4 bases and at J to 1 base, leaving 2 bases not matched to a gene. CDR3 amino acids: CASSQTGGNTEAFF. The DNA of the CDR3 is TGTGCCAGCAGCCAGACAGGGGGGAACACTGAAGCTTTCTTT.

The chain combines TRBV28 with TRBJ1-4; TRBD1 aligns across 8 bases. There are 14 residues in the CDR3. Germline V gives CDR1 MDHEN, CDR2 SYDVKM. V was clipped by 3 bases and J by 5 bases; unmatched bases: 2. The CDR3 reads CASSFGTGNEKLFF. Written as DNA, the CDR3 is TGTGCCAGCAGTTTCGGGACAGGCAATGAAAAACTGTTTTTT.

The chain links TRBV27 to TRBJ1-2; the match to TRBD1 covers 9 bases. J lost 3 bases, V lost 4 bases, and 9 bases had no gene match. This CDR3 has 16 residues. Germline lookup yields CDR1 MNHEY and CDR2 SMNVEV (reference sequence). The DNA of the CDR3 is TGTGCCAGCAGTTCCATGGGACAGGGAGAGTACTATGGCTACACCTTC. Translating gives CASSSMGQGEYYGYTF.

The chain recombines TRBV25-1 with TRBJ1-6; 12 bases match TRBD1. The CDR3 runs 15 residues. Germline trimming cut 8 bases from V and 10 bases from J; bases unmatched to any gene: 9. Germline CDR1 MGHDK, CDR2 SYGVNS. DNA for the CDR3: TGTGCCAGCGAGTCCGGGACAGGGGGCGGATCACCCCTCCACTTT. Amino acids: CASESGTGGGSPLHF.

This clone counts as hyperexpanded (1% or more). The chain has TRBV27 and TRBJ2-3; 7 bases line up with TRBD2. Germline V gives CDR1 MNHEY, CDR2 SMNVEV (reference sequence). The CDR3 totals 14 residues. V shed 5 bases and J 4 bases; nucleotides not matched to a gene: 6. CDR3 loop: CASSHRSGADTQYF. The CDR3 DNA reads TGTGCCAGCAGTCACCGCAGCGGGGCAGATACGCAGTATTTT.

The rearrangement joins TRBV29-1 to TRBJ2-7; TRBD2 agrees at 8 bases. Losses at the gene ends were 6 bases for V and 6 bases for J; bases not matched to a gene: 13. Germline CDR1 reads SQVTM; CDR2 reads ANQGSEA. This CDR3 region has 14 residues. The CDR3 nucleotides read TGCAGCGTGGACGGGGGGGGGCCTGGCGCCGAGCAGTACTTC. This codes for CSVDGGGPGAEQYF.

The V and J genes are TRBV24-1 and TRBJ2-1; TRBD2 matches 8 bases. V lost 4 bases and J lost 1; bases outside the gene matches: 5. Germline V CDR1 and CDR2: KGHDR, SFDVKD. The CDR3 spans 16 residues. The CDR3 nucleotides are TGTGCCACCAGTGACAAAAGCGGGAGTTCCTACAATGAGCAGTTCTTC. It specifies CATSDKSGSSYNEQFF.

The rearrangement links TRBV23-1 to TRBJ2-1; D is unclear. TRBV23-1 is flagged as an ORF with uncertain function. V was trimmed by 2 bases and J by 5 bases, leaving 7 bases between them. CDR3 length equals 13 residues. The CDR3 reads CASSQDGDNEQFF. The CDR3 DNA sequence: TGCGCCAGCAGTCAAGACGGAGACAATGAGCAGTTCTTC.